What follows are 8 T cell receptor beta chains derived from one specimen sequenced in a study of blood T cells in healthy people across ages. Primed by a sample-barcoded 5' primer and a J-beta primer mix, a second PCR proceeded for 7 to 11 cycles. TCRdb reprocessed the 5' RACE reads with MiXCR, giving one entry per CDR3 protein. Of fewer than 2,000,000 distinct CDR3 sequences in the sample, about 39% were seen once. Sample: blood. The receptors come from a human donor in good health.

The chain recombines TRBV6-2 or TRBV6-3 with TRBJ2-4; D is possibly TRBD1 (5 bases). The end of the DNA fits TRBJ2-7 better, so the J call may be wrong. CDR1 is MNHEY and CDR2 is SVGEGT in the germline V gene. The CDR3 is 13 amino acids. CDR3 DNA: TGTGCCAGCAGTTATCTCGACAGAGGCGAGCAGTACTTC. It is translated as CASSYLDRGEQYF.

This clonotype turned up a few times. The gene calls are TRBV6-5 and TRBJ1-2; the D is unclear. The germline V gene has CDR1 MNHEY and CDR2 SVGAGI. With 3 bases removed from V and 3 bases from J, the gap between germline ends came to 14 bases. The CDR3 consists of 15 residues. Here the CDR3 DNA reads TGTGCCAGCAGTTATTCCGGGTCCCTGGACTATGGCTACACCTTC. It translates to CASSYSGSLDYGYTF.

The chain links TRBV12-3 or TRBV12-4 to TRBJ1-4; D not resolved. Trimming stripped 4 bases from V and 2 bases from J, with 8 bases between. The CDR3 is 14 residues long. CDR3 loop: CASSYVQTNEKLFF. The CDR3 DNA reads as TGTGCCAGCAGTTATGTTCAGACTAATGAAAAACTGTTTTTT.

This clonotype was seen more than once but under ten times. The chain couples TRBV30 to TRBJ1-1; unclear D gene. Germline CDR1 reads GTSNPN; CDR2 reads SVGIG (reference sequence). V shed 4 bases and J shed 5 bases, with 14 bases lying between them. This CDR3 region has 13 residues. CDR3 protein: CAWKITPKTEAFF. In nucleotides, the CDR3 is TGTGCCTGGAAGATAACCCCAAAGACTGAAGCTTTCTTT.

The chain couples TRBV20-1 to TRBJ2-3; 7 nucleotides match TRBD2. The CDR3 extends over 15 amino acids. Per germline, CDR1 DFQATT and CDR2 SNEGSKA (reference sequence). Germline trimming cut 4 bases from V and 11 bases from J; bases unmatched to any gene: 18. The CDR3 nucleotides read TGCAGTGCTATGAACCCACTAGCGATGGTAAATGAGCAGTATTTT. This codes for CSAMNPLAMVNEQYF.

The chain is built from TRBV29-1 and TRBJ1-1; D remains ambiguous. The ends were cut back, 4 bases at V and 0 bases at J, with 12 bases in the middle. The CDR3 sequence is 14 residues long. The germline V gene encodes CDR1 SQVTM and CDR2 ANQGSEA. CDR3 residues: CSVGRVALNTEAFF. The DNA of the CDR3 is TGCAGCGTTGGGCGAGTGGCCCTGAACACTGAAGCTTTCTTT.

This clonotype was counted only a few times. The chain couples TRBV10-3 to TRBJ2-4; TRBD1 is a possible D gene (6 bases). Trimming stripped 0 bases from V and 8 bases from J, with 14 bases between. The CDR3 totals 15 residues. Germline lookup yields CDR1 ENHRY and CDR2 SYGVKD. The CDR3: CAISESTLAGDIQYF. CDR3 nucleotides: TGTGCCATCAGTGAGTCCACTTTGGCAGGGGACATTCAGTACTTC.

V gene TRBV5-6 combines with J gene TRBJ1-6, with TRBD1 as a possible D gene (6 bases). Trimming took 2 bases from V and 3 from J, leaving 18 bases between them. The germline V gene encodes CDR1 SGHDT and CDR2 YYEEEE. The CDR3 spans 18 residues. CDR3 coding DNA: TGTGCCAGCAGCTTCGACTCCGGGGGGCCCGGCTATAATTCACCCCTCCACTTT. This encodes CASSFDSGGPGYNSPLHF.